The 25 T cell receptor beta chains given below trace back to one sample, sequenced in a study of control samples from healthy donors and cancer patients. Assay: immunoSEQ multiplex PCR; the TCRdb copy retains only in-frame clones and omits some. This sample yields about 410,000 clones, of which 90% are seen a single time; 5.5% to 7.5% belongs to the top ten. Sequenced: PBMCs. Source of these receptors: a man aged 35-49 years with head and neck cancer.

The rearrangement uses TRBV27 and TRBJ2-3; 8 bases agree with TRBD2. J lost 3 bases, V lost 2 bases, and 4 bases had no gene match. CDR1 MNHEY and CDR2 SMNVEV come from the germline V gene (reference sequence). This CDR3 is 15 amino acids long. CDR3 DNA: TGTGCCAGCAGTTTAAGGGGACTAGGGACAGATACGCAGTATTTT. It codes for CASSLRGLGTDTQYF.

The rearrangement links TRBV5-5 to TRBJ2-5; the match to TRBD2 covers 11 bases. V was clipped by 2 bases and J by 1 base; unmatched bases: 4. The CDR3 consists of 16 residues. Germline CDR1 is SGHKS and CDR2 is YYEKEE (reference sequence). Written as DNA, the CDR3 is TGTGCCAGCAGCTTCTCTCTAGCGGGGGGCCAAGAGACCCAGTACTTC. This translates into CASSFSLAGGQETQYF.

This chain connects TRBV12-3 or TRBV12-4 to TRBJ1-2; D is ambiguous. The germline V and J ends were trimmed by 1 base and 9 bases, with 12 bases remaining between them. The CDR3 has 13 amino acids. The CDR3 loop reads CASSLDGVPRYTF. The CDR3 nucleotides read TGTGCCAGCAGTTTAGACGGGGTGCCACGCTACACCTTC.

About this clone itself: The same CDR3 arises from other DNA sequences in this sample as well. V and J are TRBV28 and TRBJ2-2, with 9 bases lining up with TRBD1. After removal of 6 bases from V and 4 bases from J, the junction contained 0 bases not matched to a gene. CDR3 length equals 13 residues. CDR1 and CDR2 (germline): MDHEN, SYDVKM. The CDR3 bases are TGTGCCAGCAGGACAGGGGGCACCGGGGAGCTGTTTTTT. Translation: CASRTGGTGELFF.

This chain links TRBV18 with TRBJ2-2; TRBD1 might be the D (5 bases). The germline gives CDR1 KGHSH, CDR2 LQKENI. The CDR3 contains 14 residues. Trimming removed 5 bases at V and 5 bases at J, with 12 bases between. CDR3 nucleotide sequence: TGTGCCAGCTCATCCTCACAGGCGACCGGGGAGCTGTTTTTT. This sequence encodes CASSSSQATGELFF.

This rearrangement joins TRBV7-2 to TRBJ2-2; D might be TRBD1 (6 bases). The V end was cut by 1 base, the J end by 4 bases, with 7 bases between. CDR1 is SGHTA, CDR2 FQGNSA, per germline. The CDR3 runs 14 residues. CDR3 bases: TGTGCCAGCAGCTTAGGAGGGGGCACCGGGGAGCTGTTTTTT. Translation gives CASSLGGGTGELFF.

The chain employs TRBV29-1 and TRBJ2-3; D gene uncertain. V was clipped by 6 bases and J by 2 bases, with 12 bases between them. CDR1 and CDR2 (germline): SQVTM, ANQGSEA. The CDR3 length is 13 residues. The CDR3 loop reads CSVSQVITDTQYF. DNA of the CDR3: TGCAGCGTCAGTCAGGTAATCACAGATACGCAGTATTTT.

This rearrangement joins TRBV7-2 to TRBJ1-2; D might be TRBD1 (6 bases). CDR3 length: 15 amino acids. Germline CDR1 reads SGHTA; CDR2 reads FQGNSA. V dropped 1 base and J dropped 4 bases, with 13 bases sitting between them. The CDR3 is CASSLVQGDFYGYTF. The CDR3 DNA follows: TGTGCCAGCAGCTTAGTACAGGGAGATTTCTATGGCTACACCTTC.

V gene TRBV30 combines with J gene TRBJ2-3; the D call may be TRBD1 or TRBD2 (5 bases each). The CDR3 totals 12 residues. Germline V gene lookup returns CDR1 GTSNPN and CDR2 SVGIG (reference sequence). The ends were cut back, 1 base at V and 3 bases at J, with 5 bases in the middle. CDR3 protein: CAWSGGTDTQYF. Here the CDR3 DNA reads TGTGCCTGGAGTGGGGGGACAGATACGCAGTATTTT.

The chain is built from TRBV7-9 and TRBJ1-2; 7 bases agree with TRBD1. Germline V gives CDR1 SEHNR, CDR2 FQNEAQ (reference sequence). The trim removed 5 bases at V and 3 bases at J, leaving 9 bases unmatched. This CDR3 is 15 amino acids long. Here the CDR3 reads CASSHRDRYYYGYTF. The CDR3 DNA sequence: TGTGCCAGCAGCCACAGGGACAGATACTACTATGGCTACACCTTC.

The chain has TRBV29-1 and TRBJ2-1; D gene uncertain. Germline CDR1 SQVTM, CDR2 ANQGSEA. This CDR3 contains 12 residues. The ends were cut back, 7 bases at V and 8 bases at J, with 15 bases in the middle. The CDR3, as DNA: TGCAGCGGTCGGGCCCCTGGGGATGAGCAGTTCTTC. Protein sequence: CSGRAPGDEQFF.

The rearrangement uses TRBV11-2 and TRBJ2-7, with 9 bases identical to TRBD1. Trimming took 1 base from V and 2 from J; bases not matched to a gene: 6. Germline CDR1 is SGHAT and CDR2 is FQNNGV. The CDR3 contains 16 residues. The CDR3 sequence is CASSLAGRTGAYEQYF. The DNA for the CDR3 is TGTGCCAGCAGCTTAGCGGGTCGGACAGGGGCCTACGAGCAGTACTTC. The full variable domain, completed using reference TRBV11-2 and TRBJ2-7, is EAGVAQSPRYKIIEKRQSVAFWCNPISGHATLYWYQQILGQGPKLLIQFQNNGVVDDSQLPKDRFSAERLKGVDSTLKIQPAKLEDSAVYLCASSLAGRTGAYEQYFGPGTRLTVT.

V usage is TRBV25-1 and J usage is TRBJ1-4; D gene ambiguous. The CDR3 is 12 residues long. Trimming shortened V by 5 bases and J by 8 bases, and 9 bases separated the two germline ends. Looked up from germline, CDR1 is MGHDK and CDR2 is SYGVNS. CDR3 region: CASSLVEEKLFF. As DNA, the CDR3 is TGTGCCAGCAGTCTAGTGGAGGAAAAACTGTTTTTT.

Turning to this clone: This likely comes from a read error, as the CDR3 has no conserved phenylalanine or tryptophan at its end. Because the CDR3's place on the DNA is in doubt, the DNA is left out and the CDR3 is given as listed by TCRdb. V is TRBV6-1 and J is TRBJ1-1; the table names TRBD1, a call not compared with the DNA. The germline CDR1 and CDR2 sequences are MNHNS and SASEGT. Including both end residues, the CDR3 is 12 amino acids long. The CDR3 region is CASSERGSKLST.

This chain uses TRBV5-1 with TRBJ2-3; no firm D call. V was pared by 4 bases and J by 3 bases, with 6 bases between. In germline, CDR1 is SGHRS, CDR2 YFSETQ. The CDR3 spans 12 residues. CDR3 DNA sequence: TGCGCCAGCAGCATAGTAACAGATACGCAGTATTTT. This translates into CASSIVTDTQYF. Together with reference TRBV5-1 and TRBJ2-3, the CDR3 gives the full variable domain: KAGVTQTPRYLIKTRGQQVTLSCSPISGHRSVSWYQQTPGQGLQFLFEYFSETQRNKGNFPGRFSGRQFSNSRSEMNVSTLELGDSALYLCASSIVTDTQYFGPGTRLTVL.

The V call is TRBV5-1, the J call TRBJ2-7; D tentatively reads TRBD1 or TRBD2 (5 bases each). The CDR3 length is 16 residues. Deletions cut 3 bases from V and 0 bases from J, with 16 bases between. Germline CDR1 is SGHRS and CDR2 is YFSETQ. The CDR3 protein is CASSSSGTESSYEQYF. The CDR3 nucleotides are TGCGCCAGCAGCTCTTCCGGGACGGAGAGCTCCTACGAGCAGTACTTC.

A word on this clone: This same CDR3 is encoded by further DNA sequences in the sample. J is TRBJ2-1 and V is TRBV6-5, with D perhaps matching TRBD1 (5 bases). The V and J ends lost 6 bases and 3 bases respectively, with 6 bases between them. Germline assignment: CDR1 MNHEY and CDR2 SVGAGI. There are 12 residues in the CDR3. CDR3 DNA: TGTGCCAGCAGGCAGGGCTACAATGAGCAGTTCTTC. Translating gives CASRQGYNEQFF.

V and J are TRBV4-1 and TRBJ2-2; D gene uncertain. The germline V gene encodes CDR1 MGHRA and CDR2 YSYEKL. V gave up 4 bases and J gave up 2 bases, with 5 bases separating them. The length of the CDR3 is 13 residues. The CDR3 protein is CASSPVNTGELFF. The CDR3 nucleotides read TGCGCCAGCAGCCCGGTAAACACCGGGGAGCTGTTTTTT.

CDR3: CASSLDGGQVSPLHF. DNA for the CDR3: TGCGCCAGCAGCCTGGATGGGGGGCAGGTTTCACCCCTCCACTTT. The J gene is TRBJ1-6, the V gene TRBV5-1; possible D gene TRBD1, 6 bases. The V end lost 4 bases, the J end lost 9 bases, and 17 bases lay between the germline ends. The CDR3 runs to 15 residues. Germline CDR1 reads SGHRS; CDR2 reads YFSETQ.

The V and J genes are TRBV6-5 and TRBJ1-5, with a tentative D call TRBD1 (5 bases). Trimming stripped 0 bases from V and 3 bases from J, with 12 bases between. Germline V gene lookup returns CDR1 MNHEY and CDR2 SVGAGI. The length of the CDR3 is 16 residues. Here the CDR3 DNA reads TGTGCCAGCAGTTACTCGCGCGGGGGTCCCAATCAGCCCCAGCATTTT. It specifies CASSYSRGGPNQPQHF.

This CDR3 is CASSRTRYSNQPQHF. CDR3 nucleotides: TGTGCCAGCAGTAGGACCAGGTACAGCAATCAGCCCCAGCATTTT. The chain combines TRBV6-2 or TRBV6-3 with TRBJ1-5; no definite D call. V lost 5 bases and J 1 base, leaving 12 bases between the germline ends. Germline CDR1 MNHEY, CDR2 SVGEGT. The CDR3 runs 15 residues.

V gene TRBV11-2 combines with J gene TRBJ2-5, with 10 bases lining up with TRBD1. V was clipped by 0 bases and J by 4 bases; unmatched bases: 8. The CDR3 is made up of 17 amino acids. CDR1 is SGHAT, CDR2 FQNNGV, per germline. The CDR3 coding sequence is TGTGCCAGCAGCTTAGAGGGAGACAGGGGGCGCGGAGAGACCCAGTACTTC. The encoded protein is CASSLEGDRGRGETQYF.

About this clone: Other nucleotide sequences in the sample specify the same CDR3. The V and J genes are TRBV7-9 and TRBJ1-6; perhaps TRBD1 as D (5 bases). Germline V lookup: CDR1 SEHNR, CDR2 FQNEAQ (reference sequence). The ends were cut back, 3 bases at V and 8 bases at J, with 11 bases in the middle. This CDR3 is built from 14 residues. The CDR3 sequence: CASSLRGLDSPLHF. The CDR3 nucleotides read TGTGCCAGCAGCTTGAGGGGATTGGATTCACCCCTCCACTTT.

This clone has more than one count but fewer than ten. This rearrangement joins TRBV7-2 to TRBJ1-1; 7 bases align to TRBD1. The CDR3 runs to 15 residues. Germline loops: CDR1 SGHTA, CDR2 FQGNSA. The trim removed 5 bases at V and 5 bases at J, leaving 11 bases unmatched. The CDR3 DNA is TGTGCCAGCAGCCCCATGACAGGGTGGGGGACTGAAGCTTTCTTT. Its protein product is CASSPMTGWGTEAFF.

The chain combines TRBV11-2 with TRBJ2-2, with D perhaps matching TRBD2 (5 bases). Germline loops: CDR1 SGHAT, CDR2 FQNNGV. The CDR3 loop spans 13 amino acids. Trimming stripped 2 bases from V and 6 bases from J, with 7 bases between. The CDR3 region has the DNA TGTGCCAGCAGCTTACCGGGGTCCGGGGAGCTGTTTTTT. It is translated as CASSLPGSGELFF. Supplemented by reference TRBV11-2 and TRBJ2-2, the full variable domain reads EAGVAQSPRYKIIEKRQSVAFWCNPISGHATLYWYQQILGQGPKLLIQFQNNGVVDDSQLPKDRFSAERLKGVDSTLKIQPAKLEDSAVYLCASSLPGSGELFFGEGSRLTVL.